This T cell receptor (beta chain) was captured by sequencing in a study of T cell responses to AZD1222 COVID-19 vaccine. Germline values: CDR1 SGHTA, CDR2 FQGNSA. This CDR3 contains 15 residues. Germline trimming cut 2 bases from V and 4 bases from J; bases unmatched to any gene: 7. Measured with immunoSEQ multiplex PCR; TCRdb has only the in-frame clones, and not every one. The table includes tens of thousands of clones, 88% detected once. Study-wide results and limits: Mapped onto spike, vaccine-associated CD4 TCRs spanned it and were dominant at 160-218 and 743-854. A reported finding is that nearly half of spike-specific TCRs target unmutated variant regions. Receipt of two AZD1222 doses was followed by a rise in Spike-specific TCR breadth and depth.

In the case of this clone: The antigen is not known.

This sample comprised peripheral blood, obtained on day 0 of AZD1222 vaccination. This TCR came from an adult in good health. The V and J genes are TRBV7-2 and TRBJ2-7, with TRBD1 identical over 8 bases. CDR3: CASSLLSGGAYEQYF. DNA for the CDR3: TGTGCCAGCAGCTTACTGTCAGGGGGCGCTTACGAGCAGTACTTC.